The next 27 T cell receptor beta chains were all read from a single sample in a study of T cells expressing NK-cell markers. TCRdb re-called the 5' RACE reads, yielding one record per CDR3 amino acid sequence without DNA. The repertoire table contains 440,000 or so distinct CDR3 sequences. The sequencing sample was made of blood T cells: a sorted CD56 or NKG2C T cell subset, CD4+ or CD8+ T cells, or bulk PBMC T cells (not recorded which). The receptors derive from a woman between 18 and 70 years old in good health.

V is TRBV18 and J is TRBJ1-2; as DNA is missing, the TRBD1 call by TCRdb cannot be tested. Germline V CDR1 and CDR2: KGHSH, LQKENI. This CDR3 comprises 13 residues. The CDR3 protein is CASSGALDYGYTF.

The chain links TRBV25-1 to TRBJ2-7; the TCRdb call, TRBD1, lacks DNA for checking. CDR1 is MGHDK and CDR2 is SYGVNS in the germline V gene. The CDR3 is 13 residues long. CDR3: CASSLITGHEQYF.

The chain has TRBV28 and TRBJ2-5; TCRdb calls TRBD1, which cannot be checked without DNA. CDR1 is MDHEN, CDR2 SYDVKM, per germline. This CDR3 has 14 residues. CDR3: CASSLEGPPETQYF.

The J gene is TRBJ2-3, the V gene TRBV11-2; TCRdb selects TRBD1, and the lack of DNA leaves this call unchecked. Germline V lookup: CDR1 SGHAT, CDR2 FQNNGV. This CDR3 comprises 18 residues. CDR3 sequence reads: CASSSDVTGGKGTDTQYF.

CDR3 sequence reads: CSARARAGGPYEQYF. This chain joins TRBV20-1 and TRBJ2-7; TCRdb selects TRBD2, and the lack of DNA leaves this call unchecked. Germline lookup yields CDR1 DFQATT and CDR2 SNEGSKA (reference sequence). The CDR3 consists of 15 residues.

The chain has TRBV10-2 and TRBJ2-7; TCRdb picks TRBD1, but there is no DNA to check that call. The CDR3 loop spans 12 amino acids. The germline V gene has CDR1 WSHSY and CDR2 SAAADI. The CDR3 here is CASSWQGGEQYF.

The rearrangement uses TRBV9 and TRBJ2-2; TCRdb reports TRBD2, a call that lacks DNA to check it against. This CDR3 has 15 amino acids. Germline values: CDR1 SGDLS, CDR2 YYNGEE. CDR3 sequence: CASSGSLGLGGELFF.

The V call is TRBV7-8, the J call TRBJ2-1; TCRdb's D gene call, TRBD1, goes unchecked for lack of DNA. The V gene's germline CDR1 is SGHVS and CDR2 FQNEAQ. The CDR3 is 14 residues long. Here the CDR3 reads CASSFTGGYRRKFF.

This sequence joins TRBV29-1 and TRBJ2-2; the TCRdb D gene call, TRBD1, has no DNA to confirm it. In germline, CDR1 is SQVTM, CDR2 ANQGSEA. The CDR3 has 15 amino acids. CDR3 region: CSVVVGQGNTGELFF.

The chain couples TRBV5-1 to TRBJ2-2; the D gene TCRdb calls, TRBD1, cannot be checked with no DNA. The germline gives CDR1 SGHRS, CDR2 YFSETQ. This CDR3 has 15 amino acids. This CDR3 is CASSLSGTETGELFF.

The chain recombines TRBV6-1 with TRBJ2-2. The germline gives CDR1 MNHNS, CDR2 SASEGT. This CDR3 has 13 residues. The CDR3 is CASRQTRTGELFF.

The chain carries TRBV15 and TRBJ1-5. Germline CDR1 is LNHNV and CDR2 is YYDKDF (reference sequence). This CDR3 spans 16 amino acids. The CDR3 is CATSDGRKDRWAPQHF.

V gene TRBV27 combines with J gene TRBJ2-7; TCRdb indicates TRBD1, and absent DNA this call remains unverified. The CDR3 covers 14 residues. CDR1 MNHEY and CDR2 SMNVEV come from the germline V gene (reference sequence). CDR3 protein: CAEGGPNESYEQYF.

The J gene is TRBJ1-3, the V gene TRBV28; TCRdb designates TRBD1, a call that cannot be tested without DNA. The CDR3 consists of 14 residues. The germline V gene has CDR1 MDHEN and CDR2 SYDVKM. The CDR3 loop reads CAAQTGGAGNTIYF.

This chain links TRBV20-1 with TRBJ2-1; TCRdb outputs TRBD2, but without DNA this stays unchecked. The CDR3 runs 16 residues. The V gene's germline CDR1 is DFQATT and CDR2 SNEGSKA (reference sequence). The CDR3 sequence: CSAWGTSGGNYNEQFF.

The J gene is TRBJ2-7, the V gene TRBV28; lacking DNA, the TRBD2 call made by TCRdb goes unchecked. The CDR3 has 15 residues. CDR1 and CDR2 from the germline V gene are MDHEN and SYDVKM. The CDR3 loop reads CASSAPGGLGYEQYF.

The rearrangement joins TRBV20-1 to TRBJ2-3. From germline, CDR1 is DFQATT and CDR2 SNEGSKA (reference sequence). CDR3 length: 12 residues. This chain's CDR3 is CSARSTTDTQYF.

The genes are TRBV20-1 and TRBJ2-1; TCRdb picks TRBD1, but there is no DNA to check that call. Germline V gives CDR1 DFQATT, CDR2 SNEGSKA (reference sequence). The CDR3 consists of 18 residues. This chain's CDR3 is CSAEAGTGTQGFMDEQFF.

The chain employs TRBV20-1 and TRBJ2-1. The CDR3 totals 12 residues. The germline V gene has CDR1 DFQATT and CDR2 SNEGSKA (reference sequence). The CDR3 reads CSARLEGAEQFF.

CDR3: CASFPGTDGETQYF. The genes are TRBV5-1 and TRBJ2-5; there is no DNA to check the TCRdb D call of TRBD1. This CDR3 has 14 residues. Germline V CDR1 and CDR2: SGHRS, YFSETQ.

This CDR3 is CASSPEGQGGGEEEYEQYF. This chain joins TRBV25-1 and TRBJ2-7; TCRdb's D gene call, TRBD1, goes unchecked for lack of DNA. The germline V gene encodes CDR1 MGHDK and CDR2 SYGVNS. The CDR3 loop spans 19 amino acids.

The chain recombines TRBV6-1 with TRBJ2-2; the D call of TRBD1 rests on TCRdb alone, since no DNA is present to check it. The CDR3 loop spans 15 amino acids. CDR1 is MNHNS and CDR2 is SASEGT in the germline V gene. The CDR3 is CASSPTGGDTGELFF.

V gene TRBV7-9 combines with J gene TRBJ2-1; absent DNA, TCRdb's TRBD2 call cannot be checked. CDR3 length equals 16 residues. Germline CDR1 and CDR2: SEHNR and FQNEAQ (reference sequence). Here the CDR3 reads CASSLLSGRGGGEQFF.

This rearrangement joins TRBV7-3 to TRBJ1-1. The germline CDR1 and CDR2 sequences are SGHTA and FQGTGA. The CDR3 runs 13 residues. CDR3 residues: CASSNEANTEAFF.

This chain uses TRBV29-1 with TRBJ2-1; TCRdb designates TRBD2, a call that cannot be tested without DNA. The germline V gene has CDR1 SQVTM and CDR2 ANQGSEA. The CDR3 extends over 12 amino acids. The CDR3 here is CSVWGLANEQFF.

The rearrangement links TRBV7-2 to TRBJ2-3; TCRdb proposes TRBD1, but this gene call is untestable without DNA. The CDR3 consists of 15 residues. The germline gives CDR1 SGHTA, CDR2 FQGNSA. The CDR3 loop is CASSFFGGASDTQYF.

The V call is TRBV2, the J call TRBJ2-3; checking the TCRdb D call of TRBD1 is not possible without DNA. This CDR3 spans 16 amino acids. The germline V gene encodes CDR1 SNHLY and CDR2 FYNNEI. The chain's CDR3 is CASSVSGGHELDTQYF. The full variable domain, its missing parts supplied by reference TRBV2 and TRBJ2-3, is EPEVTQTPSHQVTQMGQEVILRCVPISNHLYFYWYRQILGQKVEFLVSFYNNEISEKSEIFDDQFSVERPDGSNFTLKIRSTKLEDSAMYFCASSVSGGHELDTQYFGPGTRLTVL.